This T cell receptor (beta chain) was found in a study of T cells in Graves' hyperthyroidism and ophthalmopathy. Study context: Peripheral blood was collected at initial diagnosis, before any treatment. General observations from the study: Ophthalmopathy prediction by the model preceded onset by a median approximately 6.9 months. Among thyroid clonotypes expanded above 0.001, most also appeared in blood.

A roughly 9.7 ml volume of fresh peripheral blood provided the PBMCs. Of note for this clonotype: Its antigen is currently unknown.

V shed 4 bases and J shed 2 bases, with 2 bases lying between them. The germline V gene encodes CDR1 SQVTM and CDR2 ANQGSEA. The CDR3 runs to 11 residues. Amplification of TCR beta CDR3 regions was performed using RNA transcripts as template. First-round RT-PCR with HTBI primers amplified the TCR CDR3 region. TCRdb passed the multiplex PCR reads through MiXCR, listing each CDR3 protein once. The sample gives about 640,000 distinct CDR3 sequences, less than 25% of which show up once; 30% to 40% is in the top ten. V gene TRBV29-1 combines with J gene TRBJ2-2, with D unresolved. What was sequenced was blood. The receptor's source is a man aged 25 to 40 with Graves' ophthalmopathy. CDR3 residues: CSVGNTGELFF. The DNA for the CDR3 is TGCAGCGTTGGAAACACCGGGGAGCTGTTTTTT.